One T cell receptor (beta chain) is described in this entry. Antigen specificity is unknown. These data come from a study of T cell clonotyping in hematopoietic cell transplantation. About the study: Cytoreduction preceded collection of pretransplant recipient samples.

V was cut by 4 bases and J by 0 bases, with 6 bases left in between. The germline V gene has CDR1 ENHRY and CDR2 SYGVKD. The CDR3 sequence is 14 residues long. Only in-frame clones appear in the TCRdb table, and some are missing; sequencing was by immunoSEQ multiplex PCR. The sample shows some 49,000 clones, 85% to 90% of them seen only once. Study outcomes and limitations: Recipient TCR diversity dropped after transplant; expanded clonotypes rose from day 30 to 180. At the given depth, recipient repertoires were over 95% de novo clonotypes.

Time point meaning: recipient sample about 28 days before transplant, after cytoreduction. The sequenced sample was peripheral blood mononuclear cells, obtained before stem cell transplant. This clonotype was obtained from a man in his sixties with biphenotypic leukemia. Some clones in this sample may be carry-over from other donors' samples. V is TRBV10-3 and J is TRBJ1-4; D remains ambiguous. In DNA, the CDR3 is TGTGCCATCAGTGCCAACCCAACTAATGAAAAACTGTTTTTT. Residues: CAISANPTNEKLFF.